The clone carrying this T cell receptor (beta chain) appeared a few times. Its antigen is not known. This entry belongs to a study of CD8 T cells in ankylosing spondylitis. Study findings and constraints: One TCR beta motif, made up of roughly eight highly homologous variants, appeared characteristic of ankylosing spondylitis blood. In ankylosing spondylitis patients, matched synovial fluid reportedly showed significant enrichment of disease-linked clones. Prior literature has documented some motif variants in synovial fluid and blood from reactive arthritis. Relatively scarce in peripheral blood, disease-linked clones were CD8+.

The CDR3 sequence is 15 residues long. Germline lookup yields CDR1 SGHVS and CDR2 FQNEAQ. Trimming removed 5 bases at V and 1 base at J, with 14 bases between. Preparation of TCR beta libraries was done by quantitative 5'-RACE with molecular barcodes. TCRdb itself ran the 5' RACE reads through MiXCR, one entry per CDR3 protein. This sample has about 400,000 distinct CDR3 sequences, with about a fifth found just once. Specimen: blood, either unsorted or a sorted T cell fraction (not recorded which). This chain connects TRBV7-8 to TRBJ1-1, with D possibly being TRBD1 (5 bases). The receptor comes from a male donor with ankylosing spondylitis. The CDR3 reads CASSRFTGGNTEAFF. In nucleotides, the CDR3 is TGTGCCAGCAGCCGCTTTACCGGGGGGAACACTGAAGCTTTCTTT.